A single sample gave rise to the 17 T cell receptor beta chains below, sequenced in a study of high-grade serous ovarian cancer treatment subgroups. Tumor tissue was taken before any definitive surgery or chemotherapy was given. Profiled with immunoSEQ multiplex PCR; TCRdb holds only in-frame clones, not every one. The sample records more than 15,000 clones, about 68% being singletons. Specimen: tumor tissue. Receptor source: a human donor with high-grade serous ovarian cancer.

This rearrangement joins TRBV19 to TRBJ1-1; TRBD1 might be the D (6 bases). Per the germline V gene, CDR1 is LNHDA and CDR2 is SQIVND (reference sequence). Deletions cut 4 bases from V and 1 base from J, with 10 bases between. This CDR3 region has 14 residues. Here the CDR3 reads CASSRQAANTEAFF. The CDR3 DNA sequence: TGTGCCAGTAGTAGACAGGCCGCGAACACTGAAGCTTTCTTT.

The chain recombines TRBV29-1 with TRBJ2-3; D is uncertain. This CDR3 spans 10 amino acids. V dropped 1 base and J dropped 8 bases, with 4 bases sitting between them. Per the germline V gene, CDR1 is SQVTM and CDR2 is ANQGSEA. The CDR3 DNA reads as TGCAGCGTTGAAGGAGGTACGCAGTATTTT. Amino acid sequence: CSVEGGTQYF.

The chain recombines TRBV19 with TRBJ2-1; 7 bases align to TRBD2. This CDR3 has 15 amino acids. Germline CDR1 and CDR2: LNHDA and SQIVND (reference sequence). Trimming removed 5 bases from V and 2 bases from J; junction bases left unmatched: 6. CDR3 in DNA: TGTGCCAGTAGTCGGGCGGGGGAAACCTACAATGAGCAGTTCTTC. Protein product: CASSRAGETYNEQFF.

For this clone: Other DNA sequences in this specimen translate into the identical CDR3. V usage is TRBV7-2 and J usage is TRBJ1-4, with 9 positions matching TRBD1. CDR1 and CDR2 from the germline V gene are SGHTA and FQGNSA. Trimming cost V 5 bases and J 8 bases; bases outside gene matches: 6. This CDR3 contains 14 residues. CDR3 sequence: CASSLGQGREKLFF. The CDR3 bases are TGTGCCAGCAGCCTAGGACAGGGGCGGGAAAAACTGTTTTTT.

The chain has TRBV4-1 and TRBJ2-7; maybe TRBD1 (6 bases). V was clipped by 2 bases and J by 6 bases, with 8 bases between them. The CDR3 contains 12 residues. The germline gives CDR1 MGHRA, CDR2 YSYEKL. The CDR3 DNA reads TGCGCCAGCAGCCAATGGGGGCGCGAGCAGTACTTC. This encodes CASSQWGREQYF.

V and J are TRBV5-5 and TRBJ2-6, with D unresolved. The germline CDR1 and CDR2 sequences are SGHKS and YYEKEE (reference sequence). This CDR3 has 16 amino acids. Trimming shortened V by 2 bases and J by 1 base, and 10 bases separated the two germline ends. In DNA, the CDR3 is TGTGCCAGCAGCTTAAGGTGGGGATCTGGGGCCAACGTCCTGACTTTC. Its translation is CASSLRWGSGANVLTF.

This chain uses TRBV7-9 with TRBJ1-1; TRBD1 matches 10 bases. This CDR3 is 19 amino acids long. After removal of 2 bases from V and 2 bases from J, the junction contained 14 bases not matched to a gene. Germline V CDR1 and CDR2: SEHNR, FQNEAQ (reference sequence). In nucleotides, the CDR3 is TGTGCCAGCAGCTTAAGGAAGGGGGGACAGGGGAGAAACAACACTGAAGCTTTCTTT. Its translation is CASSLRKGGQGRNNTEAFF.

This clone was found a few times. The V gene is TRBV6-5, the J gene TRBJ1-2, with 9 bases fitting TRBD1. The germline V gene encodes CDR1 MNHEY and CDR2 SVGAGI. CDR3 length equals 15 residues. Trimming at V came to 0 bases and at J to 4 bases, leaving 3 bases not matched to a gene. The CDR3 region is CASSYSQGAFYGYTF. In DNA form, the CDR3 reads TGTGCCAGCAGTTACTCACAGGGGGCCTTCTATGGCTACACCTTC.

CDR3 nucleotide sequence: TGTGCCAGCAAACGAGGTTGGGATAACTATGGCTACACCTTC. Its protein is CASKRGWDNYGYTF. J is TRBJ1-2 and V is TRBV6-5; D is ambiguous. The CDR3 covers 14 residues. The germline V gene encodes CDR1 MNHEY and CDR2 SVGAGI. Deletions cut 7 bases from V and 1 base from J, with 13 bases between.

This clone was seen more than once but under ten times. The chain has TRBV4-1 and TRBJ2-2; either TRBD1 or TRBD2 may fit D (5 bases each). The CDR3 loop spans 15 amino acids. Germline assignment: CDR1 MGHRA and CDR2 YSYEKL. With 6 bases removed from V and 0 bases from J, the gap between germline ends came to 11 bases. CDR3 DNA: TGCGCCAGCAGGGTTCAGGGAGCGAACACCGGGGAGCTGTTTTTT. Residues: CASRVQGANTGELFF.

CDR3 in DNA: TGTGCCAGCAGTGACTGGGGGGACGAGCAGTACTTC. The encoded protein is CASSDWGDEQYF. The gene calls are TRBV6-6 and TRBJ2-7; possible D gene TRBD2, 6 bases. In germline, CDR1 is MNHNY, CDR2 SVGAGI (reference sequence). The V end lost 5 bases, the J end lost 5 bases, and 10 bases lay between the germline ends. This CDR3 is built from 12 residues.

The sample holds one count of this clone. The chain joins TRBV27 to TRBJ2-5; D remains ambiguous. Germline lookup yields CDR1 MNHEY and CDR2 SMNVEV (reference sequence). CDR3 length: 13 amino acids. With 5 bases removed from V and 4 bases from J, the gap between germline ends came to 11 bases. The CDR3 DNA sequence: TGTGCCAGCAGTCCGATCCCGCGAGAGACCCAGTACTTC. This codes for CASSPIPRETQYF.

The chain carries TRBV4-2 and TRBJ1-4; D may be TRBD1 (6 bases). Germline CDR1 and CDR2: LGHNA and YNFKEQ. The CDR3 extends over 14 amino acids. The V end was cut by 6 bases, the J end by 6 bases, with 14 bases between. The CDR3 nucleotides are TGTGCCAGCAGGTCTCAGGGGATGGATGAAAAACTGTTTTTT. Translated: CASRSQGMDEKLFF.

The rearrangement joins TRBV10-2 to TRBJ1-1, with TRBD1 matching over 12 bases. Germline V gene lookup returns CDR1 WSHSY and CDR2 SAAADI. The CDR3 has 14 amino acids. Trimming removed 6 bases from V and 5 bases from J; junction bases left unmatched: 4. The CDR3 loop is CASSRDRGRTEAFF. CDR3 nucleotides: TGCGCCAGCAGCCGGGACAGGGGGCGGACTGAAGCTTTCTTT.

The rearrangement joins TRBV30 to TRBJ2-7; TRBD1 matches 7 bases. The CDR3 spans 12 residues. The trim removed 0 bases at V and 7 bases at J, leaving 3 bases unmatched. The germline gives CDR1 GTSNPN, CDR2 SVGIG (reference sequence). In DNA, the CDR3 is TGTGCCTGGAGTGTACTGGGACAGGAGCAGTACTTC. It specifies CAWSVLGQEQYF.

The chain has TRBV19 and TRBJ2-1; weak D call: TRBD2 (6 bases). Looked up from germline, CDR1 is LNHDA and CDR2 is SQIVND (reference sequence). Trimming removed 0 bases from V and 5 bases from J, with 11 bases in between. The CDR3 length is 15 residues. Here the CDR3 DNA reads TGTGCCAGTAGTATAGAATCGACTAGGAACAATGAGCAGTTCTTC. Residues: CASSIESTRNNEQFF.

This clone was observed a few times. The chain combines TRBV7-2 with TRBJ2-7; possible D gene TRBD2, 6 bases. There are 14 residues in the CDR3. CDR1 and CDR2 from the germline V gene are SGHTA and FQGNSA. Trimming cost V 5 bases and J 2 bases, with 13 bases left between them. For the CDR3, the DNA is TGTGCCAGCAGCCCGTCGGAGGGAACCTACGAGCAGTACTTC. It specifies CASSPSEGTYEQYF.